These 9 T cell receptor beta chains were sequenced from one sample in a study of CD8 T cells in ankylosing spondylitis. The antigens these receptors bind are not known. Whole-study findings and limits: A motif in TCR beta, a set of about eight highly homologous variants, appeared characteristic of ankylosing spondylitis blood.

One entry per CDR3 protein, called by TCRdb with MiXCR from the 5' RACE reads. Among roughly 490,000 distinct CDR3 sequences listed, 5.3% were seen once. Source material: blood, either unsorted or a sorted T cell fraction (not recorded which). Every receptor here comes from a male donor with ankylosing spondylitis.

This clonotype was observed at least ten times. The V gene is TRBV7-9, the J gene TRBJ2-7; perhaps TRBD1 as D (6 bases). Germline V CDR1 and CDR2: SEHNR, FQNEAQ (reference sequence). Trimming took off 5 bases at V and 1 base at J, with 18 bases between the two ends. This CDR3 spans 16 amino acids. In DNA form, the CDR3 reads TGTGCCAGCAGCCGGTTAGGACAGCCAGCGTCCTACGAGCAGTACTTC. It codes for CASSRLGQPASYEQYF.

This clonotype came up many times. The chain joins TRBV4-1 to TRBJ2-4; the D gene is possibly TRBD2 (5 bases). The CDR3 consists of 17 residues. Germline CDR1 MGHRA, CDR2 YSYEKL. V was clipped by 0 bases and J by 0 bases, with 12 bases between them. In DNA, the CDR3 is TGCGCCAGCAGCCAAGAATTCCTAGCCTTAGCCAAAAACATTCAGTACTTC. Its translation: CASSQEFLALAKNIQYF.

In this sample, this clonotype turned up many times. CDR3 nucleotide sequence: TGTGCCAGCACCTGGGGGACAGGGGATAACACTGAAGCTTTCTTT. Its protein is CASTWGTGDNTEAFF. This sequence joins TRBV5-6 and TRBJ1-1, with 10 bases lining up with TRBD1. Germline V CDR1 and CDR2: SGHDT, YYEEEE. This CDR3 is 15 amino acids long. V trimming: 6 bases; J trimming: 2 bases; junction bases outside the gene matches: 7. The full variable domain, completed using reference TRBV5-6 and TRBJ1-1, is DAGVTQSPTHLIKTRGQQVTLRCSPKSGHDTVSWYQQALGQGPQFIFQYYEEEERQRGNFPDRFSGHQFPNYSSELNVNALLLGDSALYLCASTWGTGDNTEAFFGQGTRLTVV.

The rearrangement links TRBV16 to TRBJ1-3; 8 nucleotides align to TRBD1. The V segment lost 0 bases and the J segment 2 bases; nucleotides outside the gene matches: 3. The CDR3 extends over 16 amino acids. CDR1 is KGHSY, CDR2 FQNENV, per germline. The CDR3 region has the DNA TGTGCCAGCAGCCAATCGAACAGGGGGACTGGAAACACCATATATTTT. It specifies CASSQSNRGTGNTIYF.

This clonotype was recorded many times. The chain joins TRBV12-3 or TRBV12-4 to TRBJ2-7, with a possible D match to TRBD1 (6 bases). This CDR3 contains 15 residues. Between the trimmed V and J ends, which lost 5 bases and 4 bases, there was a span of 18 bases. The CDR3 region is CASSPPGRQGYEQYF. CDR3 nucleotide sequence: TGTGCCAGCAGTCCCCCGGGACGCCAGGGGTACGAGCAGTACTTC.

This clonotype was detected many times. The rearrangement uses TRBV20-1 and TRBJ2-1, with D perhaps given as TRBD1 or TRBD2 (6 bases each). The germline V gene encodes CDR1 DFQATT and CDR2 SNEGSKA (reference sequence). The CDR3 extends over 14 amino acids. V was shortened by 1 base and J by 5 bases, with 12 bases between the two germline ends. This chain's CDR3 is CSARAGAGHNEQFF. For the CDR3, the DNA is TGCAGTGCTAGAGCGGGGGCCGGTCACAATGAGCAGTTCTTC.

This clonotype was counted many times. For the CDR3, the DNA is TGTGCCATCAGTGAGCTGGGCAGGGGTACGGGAGAGACCCAGTACTTC. As protein: CAISELGRGTGETQYF. The rearrangement joins TRBV10-3 to TRBJ2-5, with D maybe TRBD1 (6 bases). V was pared by 2 bases and J by 4 bases, with 17 bases between. CDR1 is ENHRY, CDR2 SYGVKD, per germline. The length of the CDR3 is 16 residues.

This clonotype was counted between two and nine times. The chain joins TRBV7-9 to TRBJ2-5; D unresolved. Deletions cut 5 bases from V and 3 bases from J, with 13 bases between. Germline lookup yields CDR1 SEHNR and CDR2 FQNEAQ (reference sequence). CDR3 length equals 14 residues. CDR3 DNA: TGTGCCAGCAGCCCCCGCTCCAGAGAAGAGACCCAGTACTTC. Translating it yields CASSPRSREETQYF. Drawing the rest from reference TRBV7-9 and TRBJ2-5, the complete variable domain is DTGVSQNPRHKITKRGQNVTFRCDPISEHNRLYWYRQTLGQGPEFLTYFQNEAQLEKSRLLSDRFSAERPKGSFSTLEIQRTEQGDSAMYLCASSPRSREETQYFGPGTRLLVL.

This clonotype has a count of ten or more. CDR3 sequence (DNA): TGTGCCAGCAGCTTACCCTACTCCGAGACCCAGTACTTC. Translating it yields CASSLPYSETQYF. V usage is TRBV11-2 and J usage is TRBJ2-5; D is unresolved. With 2 bases removed from V and 5 bases from J, the gap between germline ends came to 9 bases. The CDR3 consists of 13 residues. Looked up from germline, CDR1 is SGHAT and CDR2 is FQNNGV.